The 20 T cell receptor beta chains below come from one sample, sequenced in a study of PD-1 blockade in classical Hodgkin lymphoma (dated by TCRdb to 2020 to 2022). The time point label for this specimen denotes: cycle 4 day 1 (C4D1), after less than 7 weeks of nivolumab. Every trial patient had relapsed following autologous stem cell transplantation, and prior brentuximab vedotin exposure was what differed among cohorts A, B and C. Libraries were made using the immunoSEQ multiplex PCR assay. The source is immuneACCESS, and TCRdb retained only in-frame sequences with V and J called. Part of the clones is not carried over; for the studies checked, unresolved V genes explain less than half of this, and the remainder is unexplained. The sample yields 90,000 to 100,000 clones; over 75% were counted once. About a tenth of the sample lies in the top ten. This sample comprised peripheral blood mononuclear cells (PBMCs), obtained before the fourth cycle of nivolumab. The receptors here all came from a human donor with classical Hodgkin lymphoma.

The gene calls are TRBV4-3 and TRBJ2-7, with TRBD1 matching 9 bases. V shed 4 bases, J shed 5 bases, and the junction held 9 bases outside the gene matches. The CDR3 runs to 15 residues. Germline CDR1 is LGHNA and CDR2 is YSLEER. Here the CDR3 DNA reads TGCGCCAGCAGCCCGATGCCGGGACAGGGCCACGAGCAGTACTTC. This encodes CASSPMPGQGHEQYF.

The chain couples TRBV7-8 to TRBJ2-1; 7 positions agree with TRBD2. CDR3 size: 19 residues. Trimming cost V 3 bases and J 0 bases; bases outside gene matches: 14. The germline gives CDR1 SGHVS, CDR2 FQNEAQ. The CDR3 bases are TGTGCCAGCAGCTTGCGGGGTAGCGGGTTCTCGAGCTCCTACAATGAGCAGTTCTTC. Translation: CASSLRGSGFSSSYNEQFF.

CDR3 nucleotide sequence: TGTGCCAGTAGTATTGAGACAGCTCAAGAGACCCAGTACTTC. It is translated as CASSIETAQETQYF. The chain combines TRBV19 with TRBJ2-5, with a weak D call TRBD1 (5 bases). V was pared by 3 bases and J by 2 bases, with 10 bases between. Germline CDR1 reads LNHDA; CDR2 reads SQIVND (reference sequence). The CDR3 is made up of 14 amino acids.

The J gene is TRBJ2-7, the V gene TRBV11-2; D tentatively reads TRBD1 or TRBD2 (5 bases each). Germline CDR1 and CDR2: SGHAT and FQNNGV. V shed 1 base and J shed 6 bases, with 10 bases lying between them. The CDR3 consists of 13 residues. The CDR3 region has the DNA TGTGCCAGCAGCTTAGTGGTGGGGACCGAGCAGTACTTC. This gives the protein CASSLVVGTEQYF. Using reference TRBV11-2 and TRBJ2-7 for the parts outside the CDR3, the full variable domain is EAGVAQSPRYKIIEKRQSVAFWCNPISGHATLYWYQQILGQGPKLLIQFQNNGVVDDSQLPKDRFSAERLKGVDSTLKIQPAKLEDSAVYLCASSLVVGTEQYFGPGTRLTVT.

Concerning this clone: A much larger clone lies a single base off, so this may be a read error. Additional DNA sequences in this sample encode the identical CDR3. The chain has TRBV7-2 and TRBJ1-5; D is perhaps TRBD1 (6 bases). Trimming stripped 5 bases from V and 0 bases from J, with 8 bases between. Germline V lookup: CDR1 SGHTA, CDR2 FQGNSA. The CDR3 has 14 amino acids. CDR3 in DNA: TGTGCCAGCAGCACAGGGTATAGCAATCAGCCCCAGCATTTT. Residues: CASSTGYSNQPQHF.

The chain is built from TRBV28 and TRBJ1-2; the D gene is possibly TRBD1 (5 bases). V lost 6 bases to trimming and J lost 2 bases, with 13 bases between them. This CDR3 has 14 amino acids. CDR1 MDHEN and CDR2 SYDVKM come from the germline V gene. The CDR3 here is CASSIGASNYGYTF. The CDR3 DNA sequence: TGTGCCAGCAGCATCGGGGCCTCAAACTATGGCTACACCTTC.

The rearrangement links TRBV19 to TRBJ1-2; maybe TRBD1 (6 bases). Trimming shortened V by 3 bases and J by 0 bases, and 11 bases separated the two germline ends. The CDR3 extends over 15 amino acids. CDR1 is LNHDA, CDR2 SQIVND, per germline (reference sequence). The CDR3 region has the DNA TGTGCCAGTAGTATCAGGGGAGTCACTAACTATGGCTACACCTTC. Translating it yields CASSIRGVTNYGYTF.

V is TRBV9 and J is TRBJ2-5, with D unresolved. There are 13 residues in the CDR3. Germline CDR1 is SGDLS and CDR2 is YYNGEE. Trimming pared 4 bases from V and 2 bases from J, leaving 9 bases between. The CDR3 reads CASSSGTQETQYF. The DNA for the CDR3 is TGTGCCAGCAGCTCAGGAACACAAGAGACCCAGTACTTC.

In DNA form, the CDR3 reads TGTGCCAGCAGCTTAATTAGTGAGACCCAGTACTTC. It translates to CASSLISETQYF. This chain uses TRBV7-9 with TRBJ2-5; D call uncertain. Germline V CDR1 and CDR2: SEHNR, FQNEAQ (reference sequence). The germline V and J ends were trimmed by 2 bases and 5 bases, with 6 bases remaining between them. The CDR3 is 12 amino acids.

The chain employs TRBV7-9 and TRBJ1-2, with no clear D. The CDR3 is made up of 13 amino acids. CDR1 and CDR2 (germline): SEHNR, FQNEAQ (reference sequence). V lost 1 base and J lost 4, with 7 bases in between. CDR3 loop: CASSLVSLYGYTF. In nucleotides, the CDR3 is TGTGCCAGCAGCTTAGTCAGTCTCTATGGCTACACCTTC.

The chain employs TRBV19 and TRBJ2-4; 7 bases are shared with TRBD1. The CDR3 consists of 13 residues. Per the germline V gene, CDR1 is LNHDA and CDR2 is SQIVND (reference sequence). The J segment lost 1 base and the V segment lost 6 bases, leaving 0 bases of the junction unmatched. CDR3 nucleotides: TGTGCCAGTAGACAGGGGGCCAAAAACATTCAGTACTTC. This sequence encodes CASRQGAKNIQYF.

V usage is TRBV30 and J usage is TRBJ1-2; possible D gene TRBD1, 5 bases. Germline lookup yields CDR1 GTSNPN and CDR2 SVGIG (reference sequence). The CDR3 extends over 12 amino acids. Trimming took off 2 bases at V and 6 bases at J, with 10 bases between the two ends. The CDR3: CAWSLRRDGYTF. CDR3 nucleotide sequence: TGTGCCTGGAGTCTCCGCAGGGATGGCTACACCTTC.

V gene TRBV6-7 combines with J gene TRBJ1-6; D is ambiguous. TRBV6-7 is given ORF status, its function remaining uncertain. This CDR3 contains 10 residues. Trimming took 5 bases from V and 18 from J, leaving 11 bases between them. CDR3 region: CASSTRSYHF. CDR3 DNA sequence: TGTGCCAGCAGTACCCGATCCTACCACTTT.

Written as DNA, the CDR3 is TGTGCCAGCAGCCTTATTGACAGGGTAAATACGCAGTATTTT. Protein: CASSLIDRVNTQYF. The chain carries TRBV6-1 and TRBJ2-3; 7 nucleotides agree with TRBD1. Losses at the gene ends were 6 bases for V and 7 bases for J; bases not matched to a gene: 10. This CDR3 is built from 14 residues. Germline V gene lookup returns CDR1 MNHNS and CDR2 SASEGT.

V usage is TRBV28 and J usage is TRBJ1-1, with D uncertain. Germline CDR1 and CDR2: MDHEN and SYDVKM. This CDR3 comprises 12 residues. Trimming pared 3 bases from V and 3 bases from J, leaving 5 bases between. CDR3 loop: CASSFLYTEAFF. As DNA, the CDR3 is TGTGCCAGCAGTTTTCTCTACACTGAAGCTTTCTTT. Filled out from reference TRBV28 and TRBJ1-1, the complete variable domain reads DVKVTQSSRYLVKRTGEKVFLECVQDMDHENMFWYRQDPGLGLRLIYFSYDVKMKEKGDIPEGYSVSREKKERFSLILESASTNQTSMYLCASSFLYTEAFFGQGTRLTVV.

Note on this clone: Additional DNA sequences in this sample encode the identical CDR3. CDR3 nucleotide sequence: TGTGCCAGCAGTGGTGCAGGGGCCTACGAGCAGTACTTC. This sequence encodes CASSGAGAYEQYF. The genes are TRBV25-1 and TRBJ2-7, with TRBD1 as a possible D gene (6 bases). Germline V gene sequence: CDR1 MGHDK, CDR2 SYGVNS. This CDR3 has 13 residues. V was trimmed by 4 bases and J by 2 bases, leaving 9 bases between them.

The chain recombines TRBV29-1 with TRBJ2-3; TRBD2 matches at 15 bases. V lost 7 bases to trimming and J lost 2 bases; unmatched junction nucleotides: 7. The germline V gene encodes CDR1 SQVTM and CDR2 ANQGSEA. The CDR3 contains 16 residues. CDR3 sequence (DNA): TGCAGCGCATCCGGACTAGCGGGAGGGGTCACAGATACGCAGTATTTT. Its protein is CSASGLAGGVTDTQYF.

The V call is TRBV27, the J call TRBJ2-2; 7 bases match TRBD2. CDR1 MNHEY and CDR2 SMNVEV come from the germline V gene (reference sequence). CDR3 length: 15 residues. The trim removed 2 bases at V and 6 bases at J, leaving 6 bases unmatched. DNA for the CDR3: TGTGCCAGCAGTTTAGTGCGGGGGAAATCCGGGGAGCTGTTTTTT. Amino acid sequence: CASSLVRGKSGELFF.

The genes are TRBV18 and TRBJ2-5; no definite D call. The CDR3 loop spans 14 amino acids. V gave up 2 bases and J gave up 2 bases, with 9 bases separating them. Germline V gene data show CDR1 as KGHSH and CDR2 as LQKENI. As DNA, the CDR3 is TGTGCCAGCTCACCAGTGGCAAATCAAGAGACCCAGTACTTC. Its protein is CASSPVANQETQYF. The whole variable domain, remainder taken from reference TRBV18 and TRBJ2-5, is NAGVMQNPRHLVRRRGQEARLRCSPMKGHSHVYWYRQLPEEGLKFMVYLQKENIIDESGMPKERFSAEFPKEGPSILRIQQVVRGDSAAYFCASSPVANQETQYFGPGTRLLVL.

The table lists this clone with a count of one. The chain uses TRBV7-6 and TRBJ1-1, with D possibly TRBD1 on 5 matching bases. Trimming left V 4 bases short and J 3 bases short, with 30 bases between. Germline V gene data show CDR1 as SGHVS and CDR2 as FNYEAQ. This CDR3 comprises 20 residues. Here the CDR3 DNA reads TGTGCCAGCAGCTCTATTAGTGCTCCACTAAAGGTTAGCAGGGACACTGAAGCTTTCTTT. Translating gives CASSSISAPLKVSRDTEAFF.